The 8 T cell receptor beta chains presented below share a single source sample, sequenced in a study of T cell repertoires in cytomegalovirus infection (dated by TCRdb to the late 2010s). Sequencing took place on an Illumina HiSeq 1500. The public reads were reprocessed in TCRdb via fastp at Q25 and MiXCR, keeping in-frame beta chains. Rows are combined by CDR3 protein, so each entry shows the most common genes and DNA. Across this sample there are fewer than 300,000 distinct CDR3 sequences, with around 25% seen only once. The ten largest make up about 15% of the sample. Sequenced: PBMCs. All receptors derive from a human donor in good health (CMV status not recorded). Some clones in this sample may be carry-over from other donors' samples.

The CDR3 sequence: CASSLTAGRTDTQYF. The CDR3 DNA reads TGTGCCAGCAGCTTGACTGCGGGGCGCACAGATACGCAGTATTTT. The rearrangement joins TRBV7-9 to TRBJ2-3, with D maybe TRBD2 (6 bases). The CDR3 runs to 15 residues. Trimming shortened V by 3 bases and J by 1 base, and 11 bases separated the two germline ends. Germline V gene data show CDR1 as SEHNR and CDR2 as FQNEAQ (reference sequence).

Only a few counts were recorded for this clonotype. The chain links TRBV7-9 to TRBJ2-1; tentatively, D is TRBD1 (5 bases). Trimming cost V 6 bases and J 8 bases, with 20 bases left between them. The CDR3 spans 15 residues. Germline CDR1 is SEHNR and CDR2 is FQNEAQ (reference sequence). The CDR3 is CASSPGFQRGDEQFF. The CDR3 DNA reads TGTGCCAGCAGTCCAGGGTTTCAGCGTGGCGATGAGCAGTTCTTC.

This clonotype was detected many times. The V call is TRBV28, the J call TRBJ1-1, with 8 positions matching TRBD1. This CDR3 spans 17 amino acids. Unmatched junction bases numbered 11, after V lost 5 bases and J lost 0 bases. Germline CDR1 is MDHEN and CDR2 is SYDVKM. This chain's CDR3 is CASSPYGTGFMNTEAFF. In DNA form, the CDR3 reads TGTGCCAGCAGTCCGTACGGGACAGGTTTTATGAACACTGAAGCTTTCTTT.

The count of this clonotype is one. The chain combines TRBV19 with TRBJ2-1, with 12 nucleotides matching TRBD2. Germline V gene sequence: CDR1 LNHDA, CDR2 SQIVND (reference sequence). The ends lost 1 base at V and 9 bases at J; junction bases unmatched: 7. CDR3 length: 16 amino acids. Here the CDR3 reads CASSIVTLAGGSEQFF. In DNA form, the CDR3 reads TGTGCCAGTAGTATAGTAACGCTAGCGGGAGGGAGTGAGCAGTTCTTC.

The sample holds a few counts of this clonotype. The V gene is TRBV5-1, the J gene TRBJ2-6; the D is unclear. This CDR3 has 15 residues. CDR1 and CDR2 from the germline V gene are SGHRS and YFSETQ. Trimming left V 5 bases short and J 0 bases short, with 9 bases between. The CDR3 loop reads CASSDGSSGANVLTF. The CDR3 DNA sequence: TGCGCCAGCAGTGACGGAAGCTCTGGGGCCAACGTCCTGACTTTC.

The chain links TRBV11-2 to TRBJ1-2, with D unresolved. Looked up from germline, CDR1 is SGHAT and CDR2 is FQNNGV. The CDR3 runs 12 residues. V lost 4 bases, J lost 5 bases, and 8 bases lay in between. CDR3 loop: CASSSQPYGYTF. The CDR3 DNA sequence: TGTGCCAGCAGCTCCCAACCTTATGGCTACACCTTC.

This clonotype appeared a few times. CDR3 protein: CASGFLGLAGGEQFF. Here the CDR3 DNA reads TGTGCTAGTGGTTTTCTTGGACTAGCGGGAGGTGAGCAGTTCTTC. This rearrangement joins TRBV12-5 to TRBJ2-1; 14 bases align to TRBD2. V was pared by 3 bases and J by 9 bases, with 4 bases of the junction left unmatched. This CDR3 contains 15 residues. Germline CDR1 LGHNT, CDR2 FRNRAP.

Ten or more counts support this clonotype. The chain carries TRBV7-2 and TRBJ2-3, with D unresolved. V dropped 2 bases and J dropped 8 bases, with 17 bases sitting between them. The CDR3 extends over 15 amino acids. Germline loops: CDR1 SGHTA, CDR2 FQGNSA. In nucleotides, the CDR3 is TGTGCCAGCAGCTTATTCCCCGAACCTCCGAGTACGCAGTATTTT. This gives the protein CASSLFPEPPSTQYF.